The T cell receptor (beta chain) under discussion was sequenced for a study of shared clonotypes between healthy human individuals. When replicate PCRs were run on sorted subsets, they used 200 to 250 ng DNA, 28,000 or so T cell genomes. Clones were sequenced by immunoSEQ multiplex PCR, and TCRdb holds only the in-frame ones, with some missing. The table lists roughly 2,500,000 clones, over 85% of them singletons, with approximately 0.36% in the top ten. Trimming shortened V by 7 bases and J by 6 bases, and 13 bases separated the two germline ends. Germline V gene data show CDR1 as MDHEN and CDR2 as SYDVKM. CDR3 length: 12 amino acids.

The clonotype originates from a young man in good health. Some clones in this sample may be carry-over from other donors' samples. The sample was naive CD4+ T cells from PBMCs. Described subset: CD45RA+ positively selected. The chain couples TRBV28 to TRBJ2-7; D gene ambiguous. CDR3 amino acids: CASTKDMFEQYF. The CDR3 bases are TGTGCCAGCACCAAAGACATGTTCGAGCAGTACTTC.